The 5 T cell receptor beta chains below were found in one sample sequenced in a study of tumor and adjacent non-tumor tissue in lung cancer. A modified ARM-PCR protocol with three rounds of nested PCR amplified TCRbeta. TCRdb reanalysed the multiplex PCR reads using MiXCR and keeps one entry per CDR3 protein. The data show 55,000 to 65,000 distinct CDR3 sequences, roughly 60% seen once. This sample's RNA came from whole unsorted tissue. Distant lung tissue was collected more than 3 cm away from the tumor edge. Source material: distant non-tumor lung tissue. Receptors were obtained from a man in his 70s with non-small cell lung cancer.

On this clonotype: The junction shows a germline mismatch at one end, possibly a read error. CDR3 in DNA: TGTGTCAGCAGTGGACTAGCGGGAGGCGCCTACGAGCAGTATTTC. This translates into CVSSGLAGGAYEQYF. The chain employs TRBV6-1 and TRBJ2-7; TRBD2 agrees at 14 bases. The length of the CDR3 is 15 residues. Germline CDR1 is MNHNS and CDR2 is SASEGT.

Only one count was recorded for this clonotype. A much more abundant neighbour one base away suggests this may be a read error. The rearrangement uses TRBV20-1 and TRBJ2-7; TRBD2 matches 14 bases. The germline CDR1 and CDR2 sequences are DFQATT and SNEGSKA (reference sequence). The CDR3 is 16 residues long. CDR3 residues: CSATTSGGALPYKQYF. CDR3 coding DNA: TGCAGTGCTACGACTAGCGGGGGGGCTCTACCCTACAAGCAGTACTTC.

Points on this clonotype: The junction departs from the called germline gene at one end, perhaps through a read error. The chain couples TRBV6-2 or TRBV6-3 to TRBJ2-7, with D tentatively TRBD1 (6 bases). CDR3 length equals 15 residues. Germline V gene lookup returns CDR1 MNHEY and CDR2 SVGEGT. CDR3 loop: CASTDPTGSPYEQYF. The CDR3 DNA is TGTGCCAGCACTGACCCGACAGGTAGCCCCTACGAACAGTACTTC.

This clonotype was observed a few times. CDR3 DNA: TGTGCCAGCAGCTTGGGGACGATGAACACTGAAGCTTTCTTT. It specifies CASSLGTMNTEAFF. J is TRBJ1-1 and V is TRBV7-2; tentative D call: TRBD1 (5 bases). CDR3 length: 14 residues. Trimming removed 3 bases at V and 0 bases at J, with 8 bases between. CDR1 and CDR2 from the germline V gene are SGHTA and FQGNSA. The variable domain in full, with the rest retrieved from reference TRBV7-2 and TRBJ1-1, is GAGVSQSPSNKVTEKGKDVELRCDPISGHTALYWYRQSLGQGLEFLIYFQGNSAPDKSGLPSDRFSAERTGGSVSTLTIQRTQQEDSAVYLCASSLGTMNTEAFFGQGTRLTVV.

This clonotype was found a few times. A much larger clone differs by one base, so this may be a read error. The chain carries TRBV29-1 and TRBJ2-5; unclear D gene. CDR3 length: 12 amino acids. Germline lookup yields CDR1 SQVTM and CDR2 ANQGSEA. The germline V and J ends were trimmed by 4 bases and 4 bases, with 10 bases remaining between them. The CDR3 reads CSVGLVRETQYF. For the CDR3, the DNA is TGCAGCGTTGGTCTCGTCCGAGAGACCCAGTACTTC.